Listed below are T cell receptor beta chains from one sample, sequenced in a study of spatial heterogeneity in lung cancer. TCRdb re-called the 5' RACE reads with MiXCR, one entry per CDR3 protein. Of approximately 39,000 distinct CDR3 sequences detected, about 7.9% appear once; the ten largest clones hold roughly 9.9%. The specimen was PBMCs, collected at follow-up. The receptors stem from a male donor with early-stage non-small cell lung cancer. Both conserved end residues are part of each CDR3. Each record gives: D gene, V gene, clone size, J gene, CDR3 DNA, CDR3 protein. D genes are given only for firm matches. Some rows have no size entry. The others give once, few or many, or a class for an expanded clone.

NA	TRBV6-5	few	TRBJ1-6	TGTGCCAGCAGTTACCTTGACAGCGTTAGTTCACCCCTCCACTTT	CASSYLDSVSSPLHF
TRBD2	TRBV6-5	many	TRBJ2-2	TGTGCCAGCATCCGGACTAGCGGGGGGGCGAACACCGGGGAGCTGTTTTTT	CASIRTSGGANTGELFF
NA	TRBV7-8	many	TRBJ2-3	TGTGCCAGCAGCTTAGCGGCAACGCAGTATTTT	CASSLAATQYF
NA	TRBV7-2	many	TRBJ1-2	TGTGCCAGCAGCTTAGCTGGCCCCACCCCGCGCTACACCTTC	CASSLAGPTPRYTF
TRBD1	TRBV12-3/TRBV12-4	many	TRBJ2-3	TGTGCCAGCAGCCCCGGCGGACAGGGAACAGATACGCAGTATTTT	CASSPGGQGTDTQYF
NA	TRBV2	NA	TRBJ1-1	TGTGCCACCGCACAGGGCAGCATGAACACTGAAGCTTTCTTT	CATAQGSMNTEAFF
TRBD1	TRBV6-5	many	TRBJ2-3	TGTGCCAGCAGTTCCCCGGGACAGGGCACAGATACGCAGTATTTT	CASSSPGQGTDTQYF
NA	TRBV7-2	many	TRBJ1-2	TGTGCCAGCAGCTTAGTATTGTGGGGGTCTGGCTACACCTTC	CASSLVLWGSGYTF
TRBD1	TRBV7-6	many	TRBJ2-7	TGTGCCAGCAGCTTAGGGCAGACAGGGGTGGCCGAGCAGTACTTC	CASSLGQTGVAEQYF
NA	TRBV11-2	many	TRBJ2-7	TGTGCCAGCAGCTCTATCCCCACGGGGGTCGAGCAGTACTTC	CASSSIPTGVEQYF
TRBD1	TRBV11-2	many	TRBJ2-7	TGTGCCAGCAGCTCCGACAGGGGGCGCGAGCAGTACTTC	CASSSDRGREQYF
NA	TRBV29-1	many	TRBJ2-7	TGCAGCGTTGAAGAAACCCTCAGAGGTCACTACGAGCAGTACTTC	CSVEETLRGHYEQYF
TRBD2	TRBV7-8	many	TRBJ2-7	TGTGCCAGCAGCTTAAATAAGGCCCTAGCGGGGTACAACGAGCAGTACTTC	CASSLNKALAGYNEQYF
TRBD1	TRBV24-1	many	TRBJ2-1	TGTGCCACCAGTGGGCAGGGGGCGGGAAATGAGCAGTTCTTC	CATSGQGAGNEQFF
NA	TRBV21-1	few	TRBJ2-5	TGTGCCAGCAGCAAAGGACAGCGTGAGGAGACCCAGTACTTC	CASSKGQREETQYF
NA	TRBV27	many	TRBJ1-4	TGTGCCAGCAGTTTAAACAGGGATCATGAAAAACTGTTTTTT	CASSLNRDHEKLFF
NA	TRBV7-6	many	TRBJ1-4	TGTGCCAGCAGCTTAACAGGGTTCGCTAATGAAAAACTGTTTTTT	CASSLTGFANEKLFF
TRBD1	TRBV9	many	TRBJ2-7	TGTGCCAGCAGCGGAGGGGACAGAACCTACGAGCAGTACTTC	CASSGGDRTYEQYF
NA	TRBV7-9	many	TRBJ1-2	TGTGCCAGCAGCTTAGTAGACGGCAGGGCCCCTAACTATGGCTACACCTTC	CASSLVDGRAPNYGYTF
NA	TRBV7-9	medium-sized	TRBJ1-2	TGTGCCAGCAGCTCCGTGGGTCAGGGAGCTAACTATGGCTACACCTTC	CASSSVGQGANYGYTF
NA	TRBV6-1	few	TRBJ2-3	TGTGCCAGCAGTGAACTGGCCCTAGCCTCAGATACGCAGTATTTT	CASSELALASDTQYF
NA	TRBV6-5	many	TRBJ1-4	TGTGCCAGCAGCGGACAGAATAATGAAAAACTGTTTTTT	CASSGQNNEKLFF
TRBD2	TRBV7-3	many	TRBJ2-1	TGTGCCAGCAGCCCGAAGAGCGGGGGGCCGGATGAGCAGTTCTTC	CASSPKSGGPDEQFF
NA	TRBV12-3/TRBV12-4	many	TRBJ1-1	TGTGCCAGCAGTTTAGTGGGGGGTGGTGAAGCTTTCTTT	CASSLVGGGEAFF
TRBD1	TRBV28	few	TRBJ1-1	TGTGCCAGCAGACCTGGGGGGACAGCAGCTTTCTTT	CASRPGGTAAFF
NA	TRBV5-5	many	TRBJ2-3	TGTGCCAGCAGCCCGGGTGGGTGGACAGATACGCAGTATTTT	CASSPGGWTDTQYF
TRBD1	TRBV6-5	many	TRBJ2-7	TGTGCCAGCAAGAGGGGACAGGGGGCAGCGAGGGAGCAGTACTTC	CASKRGQGAAREQYF
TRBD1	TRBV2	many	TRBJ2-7	TGTGCCAGCGAGGGGACAGAGCTCGAGCAGTACTTC	CASEGTELEQYF
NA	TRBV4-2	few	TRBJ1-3	TGTGCCAGCAGCCAGTATCTTGAGACGGACTCTGGAAACACCATATATTTT	CASSQYLETDSGNTIYF
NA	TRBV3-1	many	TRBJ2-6	TGTGCCAGCAGCCGCGGGGTATCTGGGGCCAACGTCCTGACTTTC	CASSRGVSGANVLTF
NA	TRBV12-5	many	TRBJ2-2	TGTGCTAGTGGGCCCCGACTAGATTGGGGCGGGGAGCTGTTTTTT	CASGPRLDWGGELFF
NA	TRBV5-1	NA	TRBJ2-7	TGCGCCAGCAGCTTGGACGGGTACGAGCAGTACTTC	CASSLDGYEQYF
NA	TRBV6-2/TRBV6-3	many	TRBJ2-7	TGTGCCAGCAGTTACGAGGGTGGCCCCTACGAGCAGTACTTC	CASSYEGGPYEQYF
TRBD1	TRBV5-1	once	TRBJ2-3	TGCGCCAGCAGCTCCGGGACGGGACAGGGGGCAGGAGATACGCAGTATTTT	CASSSGTGQGAGDTQYF
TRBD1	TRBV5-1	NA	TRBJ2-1	TGCGCCAGCAGCTTTGGGGACAGGGAGAACAATGAGCAGTTCTTC	CASSFGDRENNEQFF
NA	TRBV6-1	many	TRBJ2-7	TGTGCCACCCAGAGAGACGGACTCTACGAGCAGTACTTC	CATQRDGLYEQYF
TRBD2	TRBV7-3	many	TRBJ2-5	TGTGCCAGCAGCTTAACCGGGACTAGCGGGCTAGAGACCCAGTACTTC	CASSLTGTSGLETQYF
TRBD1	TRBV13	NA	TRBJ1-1	TGTGCCAGCAGCCGCTTAGGGGGCGGTGAAGCTTTCTTT	CASSRLGGGEAFF
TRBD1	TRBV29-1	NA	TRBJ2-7	TGCAGCGGGGCTCAGGGGGCCCCCTACGAGCAGTACTTC	CSGAQGAPYEQYF
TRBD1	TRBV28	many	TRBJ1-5	TGTGCCAGCAGTTTACCCCGACTTGACAGGGATTCCTCTCAGCCCCAGCATTTT	CASSLPRLDRDSSQPQHF
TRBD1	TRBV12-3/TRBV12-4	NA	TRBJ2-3	TGTGCCAGCAGTTACTCGAAACAGGGGGGCAGCACAGATACGCAGTATTTT	CASSYSKQGGSTDTQYF
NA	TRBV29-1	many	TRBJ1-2	TGCAGCGTTGAACGGGGAGGCTATGGCTACACCTTC	CSVERGGYGYTF
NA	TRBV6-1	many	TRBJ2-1	TGTGCCAGCAGTGTGGAAGCCCCCTCCTACAATGAGCAGTTCTTC	CASSVEAPSYNEQFF
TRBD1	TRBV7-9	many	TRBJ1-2	TGTGCCAGCAGCATCGGACAGGGAGGTTGGACCTTC	CASSIGQGGWTF
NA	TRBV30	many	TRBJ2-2	TGTGCCTGGGAGGGGTTCGCGAACACCGGGGAGCTGTTTTTT	CAWEGFANTGELFF
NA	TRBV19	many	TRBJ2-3	TGTGCCAGTAGTGAGCAGGGTAGGAGCACAGATACGCAGTATTTT	CASSEQGRSTDTQYF
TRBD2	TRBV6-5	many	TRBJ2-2	TGTGCCAGCAGTTCCGGACTAGGAGGCACCGGGGAGCTGTTTTTT	CASSSGLGGTGELFF
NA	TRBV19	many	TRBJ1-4	TGTGCCAGTAGTTCGACACCGGGCCCAGGGGAAAAACTGTTTTTT	CASSSTPGPGEKLFF
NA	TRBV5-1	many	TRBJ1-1	TGCGCCAGCAGCTTGGGGCAGACTGAAGCTTTCTTT	CASSLGQTEAFF
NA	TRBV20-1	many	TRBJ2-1	TGCAGTGTAGGAGGGGGTTCCTACAATGAGCAGTTCTTC	CSVGGGSYNEQFF
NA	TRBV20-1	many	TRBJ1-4	TGCAGTGCCAGCGGAGGTTATGAAAAACTGTTTTTT	CSASGGYEKLFF
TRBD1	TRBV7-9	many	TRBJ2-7	TGTGCCAGCAGCTTAGTTCCGGGACAGGGGGCTAACGAGCAGTACTTC	CASSLVPGQGANEQYF